Listed below are T cell receptor beta chains from one sample, sequenced in a study of blood T cell repertoires in COVID-19. Assay used: immunoSEQ multiplex PCR; TCRdb lists only in-frame clones, some missing. The sample has almost 100,000 clones; approximately 89% are singletons. The sample taken for sequencing was peripheral blood. Every receptor here comes from a man aged 50-59 years with acute or convalescent COVID-19. The conserved cysteine and the conserved F or W are not part of the CDR3 here. Each record gives: J gene, V gene, CDR3 protein.

j_gene: TRBJ1-2; v_gene: TRBV6-5; CDR3aa: ASSFSINYGYT
j_gene: TRBJ1-2; v_gene: TRBV27; CDR3aa: ASKVQGTPVNYGYT
j_gene: TRBJ1-5; v_gene: TRBV29-1; CDR3aa: SAETDGTEPQH
j_gene: TRBJ2-7; v_gene: TRBV5-7; CDR3aa: ASSLVTHHPYEQY
j_gene: TRBJ2-5; v_gene: TRBV4-2; CDR3aa: ASSQGARQETQY
j_gene: TRBJ2-7; v_gene: TRBV25-1; CDR3aa: ASTGTGTYEQY
j_gene: TRBJ2-1; v_gene: TRBV5-4; CDR3aa: ASSLASARYNEQF
j_gene: TRBJ1-2; v_gene: TRBV7-9; CDR3aa: ASSASGTAYGYT
j_gene: TRBJ2-7; v_gene: TRBV27; CDR3aa: ASSRGTAYEQY
j_gene: TRBJ1-6; v_gene: TRBV6-5; CDR3aa: ASRGTGAYNSPLH
j_gene: TRBJ1-1; v_gene: TRBV30; CDR3aa: AWSATANTEAF
j_gene: TRBJ1-5; v_gene: TRBV28; CDR3aa: ASSLKGALLSNQPQH
j_gene: TRBJ1-3; v_gene: TRBV6-1; CDR3aa: ASSFHPGSGNTIY
j_gene: TRBJ1-3; v_gene: TRBV4-2; CDR3aa: ASSQRGTGDSYGNTIY
j_gene: TRBJ1-2; v_gene: TRBV12-3/TRBV12-4; CDR3aa: ASSLDSRYGYT
j_gene: TRBJ2-2; v_gene: TRBV19; CDR3aa: ASSTGTGELF
j_gene: TRBJ1-1; v_gene: TRBV30; CDR3aa: AWSLVRGGTEAF
j_gene: TRBJ1-5; v_gene: TRBV19; CDR3aa: ASSIAGTDQPQH
j_gene: TRBJ2-7; v_gene: TRBV4-1; CDR3aa: ASSPMGLAGGLYEQY
j_gene: TRBJ1-3; v_gene: TRBV10-2; CDR3aa: ASSDGQVFGNTIY
j_gene: TRBJ1-1; v_gene: TRBV27; CDR3aa: ASSLWGQGENTEAF
j_gene: TRBJ1-2; v_gene: TRBV21-1; CDR3aa: ASSKRGGYT
j_gene: TRBJ2-2; v_gene: TRBV27; CDR3aa: ASRMVTDTGELF
j_gene: TRBJ2-7; v_gene: TRBV27; CDR3aa: ASSLSTQGPYEQY
j_gene: TRBJ2-5; v_gene: TRBV7-2; CDR3aa: ASSFRTGGVETQY
j_gene: TRBJ2-7; v_gene: TRBV15; CDR3aa: ATNGRTGPYEQY
j_gene: TRBJ1-1; v_gene: TRBV12-3/TRBV12-4; CDR3aa: ASSQTQNTEAF
j_gene: TRBJ2-2; v_gene: TRBV30; CDR3aa: AWSVLGGRNTGELF
j_gene: TRBJ1-5; v_gene: TRBV24-1; CDR3aa: ATSDGRTGVFSNQPQH
j_gene: TRBJ2-1; v_gene: TRBV7-8; CDR3aa: ASSFDGRASYNEQF
j_gene: TRBJ1-2; v_gene: TRBV19; CDR3aa: ASTDRGRFYGYT
j_gene: TRBJ2-7; v_gene: TRBV28; CDR3aa: ASSFPGLAGLGEQY
j_gene: TRBJ1-3; v_gene: TRBV5-1; CDR3aa: ASSFGGVSGNTIY
j_gene: TRBJ1-2; v_gene: TRBV4-1; CDR3aa: ASSQDQAAYGYT
j_gene: TRBJ1-2; v_gene: TRBV27; CDR3aa: ASSSRDSLGNYGYT
j_gene: TRBJ1-1; v_gene: TRBV5-1; CDR3aa: ASSLDRVNTEAF
j_gene: TRBJ1-1; v_gene: TRBV11-3; CDR3aa: ASSLVTGGYTEAF
j_gene: TRBJ2-1; v_gene: TRBV6-1; CDR3aa: ASSESLVGLYNEQF
j_gene: TRBJ1-5; v_gene: TRBV19; CDR3aa: ASSIDRRGQVGNQPQH
j_gene: TRBJ2-3; v_gene: TRBV24-1; CDR3aa: ATSDFKRESTDTQY
j_gene: TRBJ1-5; v_gene: TRBV23-1; CDR3aa: ASSQSQGARDQPQH
j_gene: TRBJ2-1; v_gene: TRBV10-3; CDR3aa: AISESSGLAGWGKQF
j_gene: TRBJ2-3; v_gene: TRBV13; CDR3aa: ASSALAGGPGDTQY
j_gene: TRBJ2-1; v_gene: TRBV24-1; CDR3aa: ATRMTAAYNEQF
j_gene: TRBJ2-2; v_gene: TRBV27; CDR3aa: ASSLGLAGPGELF
j_gene: TRBJ2-2; v_gene: TRBV18; CDR3aa: ASSPRRGTVLPRELF
j_gene: TRBJ2-3; v_gene: TRBV24-1; CDR3aa: ATTNRAGGTQY
j_gene: TRBJ1-2; v_gene: TRBV2; CDR3aa: ASSARATRGDGYT